The 29 T cell receptor beta chains reported below all come from one sample, sequenced in a study of T cell responses to AZD1222 COVID-19 vaccine. TCRdb's table, derived via immunoSEQ multiplex PCR, lists solely in-frame clones and lacks some. The profile shows roughly 100,000 clones, 86% of them singletons. Sample: peripheral blood, taken 28 days after the second dose of the MenACWY control vaccine. The receptors come from an adult who received the MenACWY meningococcal vaccine as a control.

V and J are TRBV9 and TRBJ2-2; 10 positions agree with TRBD1. The germline V gene encodes CDR1 SGDLS and CDR2 YYNGEE. V lost 1 base to trimming and J lost 0 bases; unmatched junction nucleotides: 3. CDR3 length: 17 amino acids. DNA of the CDR3: TGTGCCAGCAGCGTAAGGGGGACAGGGGCGAACACCGGGGAGCTGTTTTTT. It codes for CASSVRGTGANTGELFF.

This clone was counted a few times. The CDR3 protein is CASSQPGSEQFF. The CDR3 DNA reads as TGTGCCAGCTCCCAACCAGGGTCCGAACAGTTCTTC. The V and J genes are TRBV11-2 and TRBJ2-1; D is perhaps TRBD1 (5 bases). In germline, CDR1 is SGHAT, CDR2 FQNNGV. Trimming pared 8 bases from V and 13 bases from J, leaving 18 bases between. The CDR3 totals 12 residues.

This clone was counted a few times. The V and J genes are TRBV25-1 and TRBJ2-2, with D tentatively TRBD1 (6 bases). The CDR3 consists of 14 residues. The germline V gene encodes CDR1 MGHDK and CDR2 SYGVNS. Trimming stripped 6 bases from V and 6 bases from J, with 14 bases between. The CDR3 DNA reads TGTGCCAGCAGGGTATCGGGACACGCCGGGGAGCTGTTTTTT. Translated: CASRVSGHAGELFF.

The gene calls are TRBV19 and TRBJ1-2; D not resolved. This CDR3 comprises 16 residues. CDR1 LNHDA and CDR2 SQIVND come from the germline V gene (reference sequence). Trimming shortened V by 3 bases and J by 1 base, and 15 bases separated the two germline ends. The CDR3 reads CASSINQAEYNYGYTF. In DNA, the CDR3 is TGTGCCAGTAGTATCAACCAGGCCGAATATAACTATGGCTACACCTTC.

The chain uses TRBV19 and TRBJ2-1; D gene uncertain. CDR1 is LNHDA and CDR2 is SQIVND in the germline V gene (reference sequence). V gave up 5 bases and J gave up 5 bases, with 13 bases separating them. The CDR3 has 14 residues. The CDR3 DNA reads as TGTGCCAGTAGTCCCCCGTGGCCCCACAATGAGCAGTTCTTC. It is translated as CASSPPWPHNEQFF.

V and J are TRBV6-2 or TRBV6-3 and TRBJ1-2; the D is unclear. Germline lookup yields CDR1 MNHEY and CDR2 SVGEGT. The CDR3 spans 12 residues. Trimming took 4 bases from V and 2 from J, leaving 5 bases between them. CDR3 nucleotides: TGTGCCAGCAGTTTCCAAAACTATGGCTACACCTTC. This codes for CASSFQNYGYTF.

This clone was found a few times. Here the CDR3 DNA reads TGTGCCATCAGTGATGCCGGGGGAACTAATGAAAAACTGTTTTTT. Encoded protein: CAISDAGGTNEKLFF. V and J are TRBV10-3 and TRBJ1-4, with D possibly TRBD1 on 5 matching bases. This CDR3 region has 15 residues. Trimming took off 3 bases at V and 1 base at J, with 9 bases between the two ends. Germline V gives CDR1 ENHRY, CDR2 SYGVKD.

This chain uses TRBV9 with TRBJ1-3; TRBD1 might be the D (6 bases). The CDR3 spans 14 residues. Per the germline V gene, CDR1 is SGDLS and CDR2 is YYNGEE. V gave up 7 bases and J gave up 3 bases, with 14 bases separating them. The CDR3 region has the DNA TGTGCCAGCGGAGGACAGATTATTGGAAACACCATATATTTT. It codes for CASGGQIIGNTIYF.

The gene calls are TRBV28 and TRBJ1-5; the D gene is possibly TRBD1 (6 bases). Trimming left V 10 bases short and J 5 bases short, with 12 bases between. The CDR3 length is 12 residues. Germline CDR1 and CDR2: MDHEN and SYDVKM. The DNA for the CDR3 is TGTGCCACCCTACAGGGTTATCAGCCCCAGCATTTT. Its protein is CATLQGYQPQHF.

This chain uses TRBV14 with TRBJ1-6; the D gene is possibly TRBD1 (6 bases). V dropped 5 bases and J dropped 13 bases, with 15 bases sitting between them. This CDR3 region has 13 residues. The germline V gene has CDR1 SGHDN and CDR2 FVKESK. DNA for the CDR3: TGTGCCAGCAGCGGGAATCCAGGGGATCCCCTCCACTTT. This sequence encodes CASSGNPGDPLHF.

The CDR3: CASSLVQNTEAFF. The CDR3 region has the DNA TGTGCCAGCAGCTTAGTGCAGAACACTGAAGCTTTCTTT. V is TRBV7-2 and J is TRBJ1-1; D remains ambiguous. Trimming took 1 base from V and 1 from J, leaving 4 bases between them. The CDR3 runs to 13 residues. The germline CDR1 and CDR2 sequences are SGHTA and FQGNSA.

This clone was observed once. V and J are TRBV5-4 and TRBJ2-7, with 9 positions matching TRBD1. This CDR3 has 13 residues. In germline, CDR1 is SGHNT, CDR2 YYREEE (reference sequence). Trimming cost V 4 bases and J 5 bases; bases outside gene matches: 4. The CDR3 protein is CASSIRDRDEQYF. The CDR3 DNA sequence: TGTGCCAGCAGCATCCGGGACAGGGACGAGCAGTACTTC.

The V and J genes are TRBV6-2 or TRBV6-3 and TRBJ1-6; D remains unclear. V was trimmed by 4 bases and J by 3 bases, leaving 22 bases between them. The CDR3 covers 19 residues. The germline V gene encodes CDR1 MNHEY and CDR2 SVGEGT. CDR3: CASSSSSAFLANYNSPLHF. The CDR3 DNA follows: TGTGCCAGCAGTTCGAGCTCGGCGTTCTTGGCGAACTATAATTCACCCCTCCACTTT.

The CDR3 spells CASGASGGYEQYF. CDR3 sequence (DNA): TGTGCCAGCGGGGCTAGCGGGGGCTACGAGCAGTACTTC. The chain carries TRBV7-3 and TRBJ2-7, with 10 bases identical to TRBD2. Germline trimming cut 8 bases from V and 3 bases from J; bases unmatched to any gene: 4. Germline assignment: CDR1 SGHTA and CDR2 FQGTGA. This CDR3 contains 13 residues.

V usage is TRBV5-1 and J usage is TRBJ1-2, with 8 positions matching TRBD1. The CDR3 sequence is 15 residues long. CDR1 and CDR2 from the germline V gene are SGHRS and YFSETQ. V lost 0 bases to trimming and J lost 6 bases; unmatched junction nucleotides: 7. The CDR3: CASSLVGQGLDGYTF. The CDR3, as DNA: TGCGCCAGCAGCTTGGTAGGACAGGGACTGGATGGCTACACCTTC.

This chain uses TRBV30 with TRBJ1-6, with 7 bases matching TRBD1. This CDR3 contains 14 residues. Germline V gene data show CDR1 as GTSNPN and CDR2 as SVGIG (reference sequence). Trimming at V came to 3 bases and at J to 6 bases, leaving 5 bases not matched to a gene. The CDR3 region is CAWRNNRGNSPLHF. For the CDR3, the DNA is TGTGCCTGGAGGAATAACAGGGGTAATTCACCCCTCCACTTT. Complete variable domain (other parts from reference TRBV30 and TRBJ1-6): SQTIHQWPATLVQPVGSPLSLECTVEGTSNPNLYWYRQAAGRGLQLLFYSVGIGQISSEVPQNLSASRPQDRQFILSSKKLLLSDSGFYLCAWRNNRGNSPLHFGNGTRLTVT.

This clone appeared once. Here the CDR3 reads CASSHVLREIYNEQFF. The CDR3 DNA is TGTGCCAGCAGCCATGTTCTGCGGGAGATCTACAATGAGCAGTTCTTC. The chain has TRBV4-2 and TRBJ2-1, with 7 bases matching TRBD2. The V segment lost 3 bases and the J segment 3 bases; nucleotides outside the gene matches: 8. CDR1 and CDR2 from the germline V gene are LGHNA and YNFKEQ. The CDR3 consists of 16 residues.

This clone has more than one count but fewer than ten. This chain links TRBV4-3 with TRBJ1-4, with 10 nucleotides matching TRBD1. Germline CDR1 reads LGHNA; CDR2 reads YSLEER. With 5 bases clipped from V and 8 bases from J, the junction kept 2 bases outside the gene matches. The CDR3 spans 13 residues. As DNA, the CDR3 is TGCGCCAGCAGCGACAGGGGGCTAGAAAAACTGTTTTTT. This sequence encodes CASSDRGLEKLFF.

This clone came up a few times. The chain uses TRBV2 and TRBJ1-2; D is undetermined. This CDR3 is built from 13 residues. The germline V gene has CDR1 SNHLY and CDR2 FYNNEI. The V gene lost 7 bases and the J gene lost 8 bases, with 17 bases spanning the gap. CDR3 protein: CASTPSSAGGYTF. The CDR3 coding sequence is TGTGCCAGCACCCCCTCGTCAGCTGGAGGCTACACCTTC.

The V call is TRBV7-2, the J call TRBJ1-6; TRBD1 agrees at 8 bases. V trimming: 1 base; J trimming: 10 bases; junction bases outside the gene matches: 9. This CDR3 is 16 amino acids long. Germline V gives CDR1 SGHTA, CDR2 FQGNSA. The CDR3 DNA reads as TGTGCCAGCAGCTTAGTAGTCGGACAGGGCGGATCACCCCTCCACTTT. Its translation is CASSLVVGQGGSPLHF.

The chain carries TRBV6-5 and TRBJ1-1; D perhaps matches TRBD1 (6 bases). The germline V gene has CDR1 MNHEY and CDR2 SVGAGI. CDR3 length: 14 residues. Trimming stripped 7 bases from V and 4 bases from J, with 16 bases between. The CDR3 reads CASKSTGGGTEAFF. The CDR3, as DNA: TGTGCCAGCAAATCTACCGGAGGGGGCACTGAAGCTTTCTTT.

The chain joins TRBV2 to TRBJ1-2; TRBD1 might be the D (5 bases). The V gene lost 2 bases and the J gene lost 6 bases, with 13 bases spanning the gap. Germline CDR1 reads SNHLY; CDR2 reads FYNNEI. This CDR3 has 14 residues. CDR3 bases: TGTGCCAGCAGTGAACGAGGGGTGGGCCATGGCTACACCTTC. This sequence encodes CASSERGVGHGYTF.

The chain couples TRBV7-8 to TRBJ1-4, with 8 bases identical to TRBD1. The CDR3 is 15 residues long. Unmatched junction bases numbered 8, after V lost 5 bases and J lost 6 bases. The germline CDR1 and CDR2 sequences are SGHVS and FQNEAQ. The CDR3 here is CASSPDRVMDEKLFF. The CDR3 region has the DNA TGTGCCAGCAGCCCGGACAGGGTGATGGATGAAAAACTGTTTTTT. Combining the CDR3 with reference TRBV7-8 and TRBJ1-4 gives the whole variable domain GAGVSQSPRYKVAKRGQDVALRCDPISGHVSLFWYQQALGQGPEFLTYFQNEAQLDKSGLPSDRFFAERPEGSVSTLKIQRTQQEDSAVYLCASSPDRVMDEKLFFGSGTQLSVL.

The chain is built from TRBV19 and TRBJ1-2, with 11 bases matching TRBD1. The CDR3 spans 13 residues. Looked up from germline, CDR1 is LNHDA and CDR2 is SQIVND (reference sequence). The ends lost 5 bases at V and 11 bases at J; junction bases unmatched: 7. The CDR3 here is CASSPGTGGTYTF. The CDR3 nucleotides read TGTGCCAGTAGTCCAGGGACAGGGGGGACATACACCTTC.

The J gene is TRBJ2-7, the V gene TRBV30; D is unclear. This CDR3 contains 12 residues. Germline CDR1 is GTSNPN and CDR2 is SVGIG (reference sequence). V lost 5 bases, J lost 0 bases, and 8 bases lay in between. The CDR3 protein is CAWGPVSYEQYF. The CDR3 bases are TGTGCCTGGGGACCGGTCTCCTACGAGCAGTACTTC.

This rearrangement joins TRBV9 to TRBJ1-3; 8 bases are shared with TRBD1. The CDR3 consists of 15 residues. Germline loops: CDR1 SGDLS, CDR2 YYNGEE. With 3 bases clipped from V and 4 bases from J, the junction kept 6 bases outside the gene matches. The CDR3 region has the DNA TGTGCCAGCAGCGCACAGGGGGAGGGAGGAAACACCATATATTTT. Translating gives CASSAQGEGGNTIYF.

This rearrangement joins TRBV6-5 to TRBJ1-3; D perhaps matches TRBD1 (6 bases). The CDR3 spans 14 residues. V was cut by 2 bases and J by 2 bases, with 7 bases left in between. Germline lookup yields CDR1 MNHEY and CDR2 SVGAGI. As DNA, the CDR3 is TGTGCCAGCAGTTACCGGGGGCCTGGAAACACCATATATTTT. Residues: CASSYRGPGNTIYF.

This CDR3 reads CASSLQGVRGYEQYF. CDR3 nucleotides: TGTGCCAGCAGCTTACAGGGAGTCCGGGGATACGAGCAGTACTTC. The chain carries TRBV11-1 and TRBJ2-7, with D possibly being TRBD1 or TRBD2 (5 bases each). In germline, CDR1 is SGHAT, CDR2 FQDESV (reference sequence). V lost 2 bases and J 4 bases, leaving 15 bases between the germline ends. The CDR3 consists of 15 residues.

The V gene is TRBV18, the J gene TRBJ2-7, with 10 positions matching TRBD1. CDR1 is KGHSH, CDR2 LQKENI, per germline. J was trimmed by 5 bases and V by 3 bases; bases with no gene match: 4. This CDR3 has 14 amino acids. The CDR3 spells CASSPGTGVHEQYF. The CDR3 nucleotides read TGTGCCAGCTCACCCGGGACAGGGGTGCACGAGCAGTACTTC.